This T cell receptor beta chain came from a study of blood T cell repertoires in COVID-19. About the study: Both acute and convalescent COVID-19 samples were obtained from the United States, Italy and Spain. T cells, B-cell-depleted T cells, or PBMCs supplied cDNA or gDNA.

TCRdb keeps only in-frame clones here, not all; method: immunoSEQ multiplex PCR. Altogether some 120,000 clones are present, over 70% being singletons, with the ten largest covering about 5.5%. Trimming took 1 base from V and 3 from J, leaving 7 bases between them. Germline values: CDR1 SGHDT, CDR2 YYEEEE. CDR3 length: 14 residues. This TCR was sampled from an elderly man with active or convalescent COVID-19. The chain is built from TRBV5-6 and TRBJ2-2; unclear D gene. Sequences were obtained from peripheral blood. The CDR3 bases are TGTGCCAGCAGCTTGTTGTCCGACACCGGGGAGCTGTTTTTT. Translated, it gives CASSLLSDTGELFF.